The 7 T cell receptor beta chains below come from one sample, sequenced in a study of CD8 T cells in ankylosing spondylitis. Study-level findings and limits: Roughly eight highly homologous variants made up a TCR beta motif that seemed to typify ankylosing spondylitis blood.

Their recognized antigens are unknown. TCRdb used MiXCR to reprocess the 5' RACE reads, holding one entry per CDR3 protein. The data contain about 390,000 distinct CDR3 sequences, approximately 20% of them singletons. Sequenced sample: blood, either unsorted or a sorted T cell fraction (not recorded which). Every receptor here comes from a male donor with ankylosing spondylitis.

The gene calls are TRBV20-1 and TRBJ2-3, with 10 nucleotides matching TRBD1. J gave up 6 bases and V 3 bases, and 3 bases lay outside the gene matches. Germline V gene lookup returns CDR1 DFQATT and CDR2 SNEGSKA (reference sequence). The CDR3 is made up of 13 amino acids. CDR3 nucleotide sequence: TGCAGTGCTAGTCCGGGACAGGGGGATACGCAGTATTTT. It yields the protein CSASPGQGDTQYF.

The CDR3 coding sequence is TGTGCCAGCTCAAGACCCCAGGGGGCTTACGAGCAGTACTTC. Amino acid sequence: CASSRPQGAYEQYF. The gene calls are TRBV18 and TRBJ2-7; the match to TRBD1 covers 8 bases. The CDR3 runs 14 residues. Germline V lookup: CDR1 KGHSH, CDR2 LQKENI. With V trimmed by 5 bases and J by 4 bases, 7 bases remained unmatched.

This rearrangement joins TRBV4-3 to TRBJ2-1; tentatively, D is TRBD1 or TRBD2 (5 bases each). The CDR3 length is 14 residues. Germline V gene sequence: CDR1 LGHNA, CDR2 YSLEER. V shed 4 bases and J shed 8 bases, with 15 bases lying between them. CDR3 region: CASSLIVGTDEQFF. DNA for the CDR3: TGCGCCAGCAGCCTAATTGTAGGGACCGATGAGCAGTTCTTC.

This clonotype was counted a few times. This chain joins TRBV5-1 and TRBJ2-2; the D is unclear. V was cut by 2 bases and J by 1 base, with 6 bases left in between. This CDR3 contains 14 residues. The germline V gene has CDR1 SGHRS and CDR2 YFSETQ. The CDR3 loop reads CASSFGQNTGELFF. The CDR3 nucleotides are TGCGCCAGCAGCTTTGGGCAGAACACCGGGGAGCTGTTTTTT.

The table lists this clonotype with a few counts. The chain has TRBV20-1 and TRBJ2-2; no firm D call. Trimming left V 5 bases short and J 1 base short, with 5 bases between. This CDR3 spans 12 amino acids. The germline gives CDR1 DFQATT, CDR2 SNEGSKA (reference sequence). This CDR3 is CSAGLNTGELFF. CDR3 sequence (DNA): TGCAGTGCTGGTCTGAACACCGGGGAGCTGTTTTTT.

This clonotype was counted a few times. V gene TRBV7-9 combines with J gene TRBJ2-7, with D unresolved. Germline V lookup: CDR1 SEHNR, CDR2 FQNEAQ (reference sequence). The V gene lost 5 bases and the J gene lost 3 bases, with 5 bases spanning the gap. This CDR3 has 11 residues. CDR3 sequence reads: CASSPHYEQYF. In DNA, the CDR3 is TGTGCCAGCAGCCCTCACTACGAGCAGTACTTC.

This chain uses TRBV5-1 with TRBJ2-2; maybe TRBD2 (5 bases). The CDR3 contains 16 residues. V dropped 3 bases and J dropped 1 base, with 13 bases sitting between them. The germline CDR1 and CDR2 sequences are SGHRS and YFSETQ. The CDR3 region is CASSWIGKLNTGELFF. The CDR3 DNA follows: TGCGCCAGCAGCTGGATCGGGAAGTTGAACACCGGGGAGCTGTTTTTT.